This T cell receptor beta chain was obtained from a study of CD8 T cells in Susac syndrome. Germline V lookup: CDR1 MNHEY, CDR2 SMNVEV (reference sequence). The CDR3 consists of 18 residues. V was pared by 8 bases and J by 0 bases, with 22 bases between. The TEMRA cells underwent FACS enrichment, while the CD8+ and CD4+ T cells underwent negative isolation. Reverse transcription of about 0.45 to 1 ug RNA was carried out with random hexamers. Each CDR3 protein gets one entry after TCRdb re-called the immunoSEQ multiplex PCR reads with MiXCR. The repertoire includes about 71,000 distinct CDR3 sequences, nearly 96% of them detected once, and 0.11% sits in the top ten.

The sequencing input was CD4+ T cells from PBMCs. The chain joins TRBV27 to TRBJ2-2; tentative D call: TRBD1 (6 bases). The receptor comes from a human donor with multiple sclerosis. The CDR3 is CASGEQTGTFSNTGELFF. The CDR3 DNA is TGTGCCAGCGGTGAACAGACAGGAACCTTCTCGAACACCGGGGAGCTGTTTTTT.